This T cell receptor beta chain is from a study of blood T cell repertoires in COVID-19. Whole-study context: The analysed material was cDNA or gDNA that came from T cells, B-cell-depleted T cells, or PBMCs.

Here immunoSEQ multiplex PCR was the method, and the copy in TCRdb shows in-frame clones only, minus some. This sample yields about 81,000 clones, of which roughly 78% are seen a single time; 7% to 9% belongs to the top ten. The sequence was collected from a human donor in a cohort sampled during active COVID-19. Material: peripheral blood.

The CDR3 DNA is TGTGCCAGCTCCAAGACGTACAGTAACTATGGCTACACCTTC. Its protein is CASSKTYSNYGYTF. The rearrangement uses TRBV6-5 and TRBJ1-2; D remains unclear. V lost 8 bases, J lost 1 base, and 14 bases lay in between. Germline CDR1 reads MNHEY; CDR2 reads SVGAGI. The length of the CDR3 is 14 residues.